The 5 T cell receptor beta chains presented below share a single source sample, sequenced in a study of CD8 T cells in Susac syndrome (dated by TCRdb to between 2019 and 2020). Receptor libraries were prepared by the immunoSEQ multiplex PCR assay. RNA was extracted using the RNeasy kit, and about 0.45 to 1 ug of the RNA was reverse transcribed with random hexamers. TCRdb handled the public reads itself, with Q25 trimming in fastp and clone calling in MiXCR, and kept productive beta chains. When rows share a CDR3 protein, they turn into one entry using the most common DNA and genes. Present in this sample are some 130,000 distinct CDR3 sequences, about 96% of which were seen just once. The ten largest account for roughly 0.13% of the sample. Material for sequencing was CD4+ T cells from PBMCs. Receptor source: a human donor in good health.

Here the CDR3 reads CASSEREGKVDTQYF. CDR3 DNA: TGTGCCAGCAGCGAGCGGGAGGGCAAGGTAGATACGCAGTATTTT. The rearrangement uses TRBV2 and TRBJ2-3; 10 bases are shared with TRBD2. CDR3 length: 15 amino acids. Germline values: CDR1 SNHLY, CDR2 FYNNEI. V dropped 6 bases and J dropped 5; count of bases not matched to a gene: 8.

This sequence joins TRBV28 and TRBJ2-7; 7 bases line up with TRBD1. CDR1 is MDHEN and CDR2 is SYDVKM in the germline V gene. This CDR3 is built from 13 residues. The junction had 4 bases not matched to a gene; V was cut back by 5 bases and J by 3 bases. The CDR3 bases are TGTGCCAGCAGTGGGACAGACCTCTACGAGCAGTACTTC. This encodes CASSGTDLYEQYF.

This clonotype has only one observation. V gene TRBV5-4 combines with J gene TRBJ1-5; unclear D gene. Germline V gene data show CDR1 as SGHNT and CDR2 as YYREEE (reference sequence). The CDR3 is 12 residues long. V shed 6 bases and J shed 13 bases, with 17 bases lying between them. DNA for the CDR3: TGTGCCAGCAAGTCCAAGGAGGGCCGGCAGCATTTT. Protein product: CASKSKEGRQHF.

This rearrangement joins TRBV20-1 to TRBJ2-3; 10 positions agree with TRBD2. V trimming: 3 bases; J trimming: 4 bases; junction bases outside the gene matches: 1. This CDR3 spans 13 amino acids. Per the germline V gene, CDR1 is DFQATT and CDR2 is SNEGSKA (reference sequence). The CDR3 DNA follows: TGCAGTGCTAGCCTAGCGGGAGCAGATACGCAGTATTTT. It codes for CSASLAGADTQYF.

This chain joins TRBV5-1 and TRBJ2-1; perhaps D is TRBD1 or TRBD2 (5 bases each). Germline CDR1 reads SGHRS; CDR2 reads YFSETQ. The CDR3 contains 15 residues. Trimming stripped 4 bases from V and 3 bases from J, with 14 bases between. This CDR3 reads CASSQGTGNYNEQFF. As DNA, the CDR3 is TGCGCCAGCAGCCAGGGAACGGGAAACTACAATGAGCAGTTCTTC.